This entry lists 26 T cell receptor beta chains sequenced from one sample in a study of OX40 agonist ivuxolimab in advanced cancers. Profiled with immunoSEQ multiplex PCR; TCRdb holds only in-frame clones, not every one. The repertoire holds tens of thousands of clones, with roughly nine tenths as singletons. The starting material was CD4+ or CD8+ T cells sorted from blood, obtained in a trial of the OX40 agonist ivuxolimab. Receptors originate from an adult with an advanced solid tumor such as melanoma, head and neck, liver or kidney cancer.

The chain joins TRBV4-3 to TRBJ1-2; maybe TRBD1 (5 bases). Trimming shortened V by 2 bases and J by 6 bases, and 19 bases separated the two germline ends. This CDR3 has 16 amino acids. The germline V gene has CDR1 LGHNA and CDR2 YSLEER. As DNA, the CDR3 is TGCGCCAGCAGCCAACTTACTCGGGACGGCCGGGATGGCTACACCTTC. It specifies CASSQLTRDGRDGYTF.

The chain uses TRBV6-5 and TRBJ1-5, with D perhaps matching TRBD1 (5 bases). CDR3 length: 13 residues. V was cut by 4 bases and J by 9 bases, with 13 bases left in between. CDR1 and CDR2 from the germline V gene are MNHEY and SVGAGI. CDR3 residues: CASSWDRSWPQHF. Here the CDR3 DNA reads TGTGCCAGCAGTTGGGACCGGTCGTGGCCCCAGCATTTT.

The rearrangement joins TRBV7-9 to TRBJ2-2; 8 nucleotides match TRBD1. Germline V lookup: CDR1 SEHNR, CDR2 FQNEAQ (reference sequence). V lost 4 bases to trimming and J lost 4 bases; unmatched junction nucleotides: 14. The CDR3 loop spans 18 amino acids. CDR3 in amino acids: CASSSQRGQDLTTGELFF. The CDR3 bases are TGTGCCAGCAGCTCCCAAAGGGGACAGGACTTAACCACCGGGGAGCTGTTTTTT.

The chain couples TRBV29-1 to TRBJ1-1; D is possibly TRBD1 (5 bases). This CDR3 is built from 13 residues. In germline, CDR1 is SQVTM, CDR2 ANQGSEA. The DNA for the CDR3 is TGCAGTGATACGGGACGGACTAACAACGAAGCTTTCTTT. It codes for CSDTGRTNNEAFF.

The rearrangement joins TRBV19 to TRBJ2-7; the match to TRBD1 covers 7 bases. CDR1 and CDR2 (germline): LNHDA, SQIVND (reference sequence). The ends lost 6 bases at V and 1 base at J; junction bases unmatched: 3. This CDR3 is built from 13 residues. CDR3 in DNA: TGTGCCAGTAGCGGGACAGCTTCCTACGAGCAGTACTTC. The encoded protein is CASSGTASYEQYF.

The rearrangement joins TRBV6-5 to TRBJ2-1; 10 bases match TRBD2. V was clipped by 5 bases and J by 3 bases; unmatched bases: 4. Germline V gene data show CDR1 as MNHEY and CDR2 as SVGAGI. The CDR3 has 15 residues. CDR3 coding DNA: TGTGCCAGCAGTCCAGTAGCGGGAGGCTACAATGAGCAGTTCTTC. Translating it yields CASSPVAGGYNEQFF.

V is TRBV7-2 and J is TRBJ1-3, with D possibly being TRBD1 (6 bases). CDR1 and CDR2 (germline): SGHTA, FQGNSA. The germline V and J ends were trimmed by 5 bases and 0 bases, with 8 bases remaining between them. This CDR3 has 14 amino acids. CDR3 sequence: CASSQGYSGNTIYF. In DNA form, the CDR3 reads TGTGCCAGCAGCCAGGGGTACTCTGGAAACACCATATATTTT.

V is TRBV7-9 and J is TRBJ2-7, with a possible D match to TRBD1 (8 bases). The germline V gene has CDR1 SEHNR and CDR2 FQNEAQ (reference sequence). V dropped 5 bases and J dropped 3 bases, with 20 bases sitting between them. The CDR3 spans 16 residues. CDR3 region: CASSRTDRGLSYEQYF. DNA for the CDR3: TGTGCCAGCAGCCGTACCGACAGGGGACTAAGCTACGAGCAGTACTTC. The full variable domain, with the rest looked up from reference TRBV7-9 and TRBJ2-7, is DTGVSQNPRHKITKRGQNVTFRCDPISEHNRLYWYRQTLGQGPEFLTYFQNEAQLEKSRLLSDRFSAERPKGSFSTLEIQRTEQGDSAMYLCASSRTDRGLSYEQYFGPGTRLTVT.

The chain is built from TRBV5-1 and TRBJ2-3; no clear D. With 1 base removed from V and 2 bases from J, the gap between germline ends came to 8 bases. This CDR3 is 14 amino acids long. Per the germline V gene, CDR1 is SGHRS and CDR2 is YFSETQ. CDR3 amino acids: CASSLQDLTDTQYF. The CDR3 DNA reads TGCGCCAGCAGCTTGCAGGATCTCACAGATACGCAGTATTTT.

As concerns this clone: It may be a read error: a sequence one base away is much more abundant. The J gene is TRBJ2-3, the V gene TRBV5-6; D uncertain. Germline V gene sequence: CDR1 SGHDT, CDR2 YYEEEE. The CDR3 sequence is 12 residues long. V lost 2 bases and J 2 bases, leaving 3 bases between the germline ends. The DNA for the CDR3 is TGTGCCAGCAGCTTCTACACAGATACGCAGTATTTT. Its translation: CASSFYTDTQYF.

The rearrangement links TRBV7-6 to TRBJ2-1, with D perhaps matching TRBD2 (6 bases). The CDR3 has 15 residues. Germline CDR1 is SGHVS and CDR2 is FNYEAQ. Trimming cost V 1 base and J 4 bases, with 11 bases left between them. CDR3: CASSLDPGEYNEQFF. In DNA form, the CDR3 reads TGTGCCAGCAGCTTAGATCCGGGAGAGTACAATGAGCAGTTCTTC.

This clone was detected only a few times. The V call is TRBV30, the J call TRBJ2-6; the D is unclear. This CDR3 comprises 17 residues. V lost 1 base to trimming and J lost 4 bases, with 17 bases between them. Germline V gene lookup returns CDR1 GTSNPN and CDR2 SVGIG (reference sequence). The CDR3 nucleotides are TGTGCCTGGAGTGCGGCGTCTTCCGGCTCGGGGGCCAACGTCCTGACTTTC. Its protein is CAWSAASSGSGANVLTF. The whole variable domain, remainder taken from reference TRBV30 and TRBJ2-6, is SQTIHQWPATLVQPVGSPLSLECTVEGTSNPNLYWYRQAAGRGLQLLFYSVGIGQISSEVPQNLSASRPQDRQFILSSKKLLLSDSGFYLCAWSAASSGSGANVLTFGAGSRLTVL.

The chain combines TRBV4-3 with TRBJ2-5, with D hard to call. This CDR3 contains 14 residues. Germline values: CDR1 LGHNA, CDR2 YSLEER. The ends were cut back, 3 bases at V and 0 bases at J, with 8 bases in the middle. The CDR3 sequence is CASSQNSYQETQYF. The CDR3 nucleotides are TGCGCCAGCAGCCAGAACAGTTACCAAGAGACCCAGTACTTC.

The chain combines TRBV4-3 with TRBJ2-2; 7 bases align to TRBD1. The CDR3 loop spans 17 amino acids. Germline loops: CDR1 LGHNA, CDR2 YSLEER. The V gene end was trimmed by 0 bases and the J gene end by 6 bases; junction bases not matched to a gene: 10. The CDR3, as DNA: TGCGCCAGCAGCCAAGATTTAGGGGGCGTTTACTCCGGGGAGCTGTTTTTT. Translation: CASSQDLGGVYSGELFF.

V is TRBV7-9 and J is TRBJ2-7, with TRBD2 identical over 8 bases. The V and J ends lost 3 bases and 0 bases, in that order; junction bases with no gene match: 1. The CDR3 has 14 residues. The germline V gene has CDR1 SEHNR and CDR2 FQNEAQ (reference sequence). The chain's CDR3 is CASSFSGNSYEQYF. The CDR3 DNA sequence: TGTGCCAGCAGCTTTAGCGGGAACTCCTACGAGCAGTACTTC.

Here the CDR3 DNA reads TGTGCCAGCAGTCACGCAGGGGGTGGCACTGAAGCTTTCTTT. This codes for CASSHAGGGTEAFF. J is TRBJ1-1 and V is TRBV6-5; 7 nucleotides match TRBD1. The CDR3 extends over 14 amino acids. Germline CDR1 is MNHEY and CDR2 is SVGAGI. Losses at the gene ends were 5 bases for V and 4 bases for J; bases not matched to a gene: 7.

V is TRBV28 and J is TRBJ2-7; D is ambiguous. CDR3 length equals 16 residues. The germline V and J ends were trimmed by 5 bases and 4 bases, with 21 bases remaining between them. Germline lookup yields CDR1 MDHEN and CDR2 SYDVKM. CDR3 in amino acids: CASSAQLPSPTYEQYF. As DNA, the CDR3 is TGTGCCAGCAGTGCCCAACTTCCCTCTCCTACTTACGAGCAGTACTTC.

The gene calls are TRBV4-3 and TRBJ2-7; the match to TRBD2 covers 11 bases. This CDR3 is 17 amino acids long. The V segment lost 1 base and the J segment 0 bases; nucleotides outside the gene matches: 5. The germline V gene has CDR1 LGHNA and CDR2 YSLEER. The CDR3: CASSQVLGLAGSYEQYF. The CDR3 DNA is TGCGCCAGCAGCCAAGTATTAGGACTAGCGGGCTCCTACGAGCAGTACTTC.

CDR3 coding DNA: TGTGCCAGCAGCCCCTGGGGGAATCAGCCCCAGCATTTT. Translation: CASSPWGNQPQHF. The J gene is TRBJ1-5, the V gene TRBV7-9; D is perhaps TRBD1 (5 bases). The V and J ends lost 5 bases and 4 bases respectively, with 9 bases between them. Germline assignment: CDR1 SEHNR and CDR2 FQNEAQ (reference sequence). The length of the CDR3 is 13 residues. Together with reference TRBV7-9 and TRBJ1-5, the CDR3 gives the full variable domain: DTGVSQNPRHKITKRGQNVTFRCDPISEHNRLYWYRQTLGQGPEFLTYFQNEAQLEKSRLLSDRFSAERPKGSFSTLEIQRTEQGDSAMYLCASSPWGNQPQHFGDGTRLSIL.

CDR3 bases: TGCAGTGTCAATGCGGGACCCTACGAGCAGTACTTC. It encodes CSVNAGPYEQYF. This chain joins TRBV29-1 and TRBJ2-7, with D possibly matching TRBD2 (6 bases). The CDR3 runs to 12 residues. The germline gives CDR1 SQVTM, CDR2 ANQGSEA.

This sequence joins TRBV19 and TRBJ2-1, with 9 bases that match TRBD2. The trim removed 5 bases at V and 7 bases at J, leaving 3 bases unmatched. Looked up from germline, CDR1 is LNHDA and CDR2 is SQIVND (reference sequence). The CDR3 spans 13 residues. CDR3 residues: CASSLTSGNEQFF. DNA of the CDR3: TGTGCCAGTAGTCTGACTAGCGGAAATGAGCAGTTCTTC.

This sequence joins TRBV19 and TRBJ1-2; D unclear. Germline V lookup: CDR1 LNHDA, CDR2 SQIVND (reference sequence). The CDR3 is made up of 14 amino acids. V was shortened by 1 base and J by 6 bases, with 12 bases between the two germline ends. This chain's CDR3 is CASSIVAGEDGYTF. CDR3 coding DNA: TGTGCCAGTAGTATAGTGGCCGGGGAGGATGGCTACACCTTC. Based on the CDR3 plus reference TRBV19 and TRBJ1-2, the full variable domain is DGGITQSPKYLFRKEGQNVTLSCEQNLNHDAMYWYRQDPGQGLRLIYYSQIVNDFQKGDIAEGYSVSREKKESFPLTVTSAQKNPTAFYLCASSIVAGEDGYTFGSGTRLTVV.

This clone was observed a single time. The chain employs TRBV19 and TRBJ2-7; D ambiguous. The CDR3 consists of 14 residues. Trimming shortened V by 3 bases and J by 2 bases, and 11 bases separated the two germline ends. The germline gives CDR1 LNHDA, CDR2 SQIVND (reference sequence). This CDR3 is CASSIMRGPYEQYF. The CDR3 bases are TGTGCCAGTAGTATTATGCGTGGCCCCTACGAGCAGTACTTC.

The rearrangement links TRBV27 to TRBJ2-5, with D tentatively TRBD2 (5 bases). The CDR3 is 15 residues long. The V end lost 4 bases, the J end lost 5 bases, and 17 bases lay between the germline ends. Germline CDR1 MNHEY, CDR2 SMNVEV (reference sequence). In DNA form, the CDR3 reads TGTGCCAGCAGTTCCTCCGGGATCCAGGACGAGACCCAGTACTTC. Its translation: CASSSSGIQDETQYF.

The genes are TRBV4-3 and TRBJ2-5; the D call may be TRBD1 or TRBD2 (5 bases each). CDR1 LGHNA and CDR2 YSLEER come from the germline V gene. The CDR3 is made up of 15 amino acids. The ends were cut back, 0 bases at V and 3 bases at J, with 11 bases in the middle. The CDR3 DNA follows: TGCGCCAGCAGCCAAGATTCGGGGCAAAAAGAGACCCAGTACTTC. As protein: CASSQDSGQKETQYF.

The chain recombines TRBV15 with TRBJ1-1, with 10 bases lining up with TRBD1. With V trimmed by 5 bases and J by 0 bases, 6 bases remained unmatched. The CDR3 is made up of 16 amino acids. Germline V lookup: CDR1 LNHNV, CDR2 YYDKDF (reference sequence). CDR3 nucleotide sequence: TGTGCCACCAGCGGATGGACAGGGGGAATGAACACTGAAGCTTTCTTT. It yields the protein CATSGWTGGMNTEAFF.